What follows are 20 T cell receptor beta chains derived from one specimen sequenced in a study of CD8+ T cells in alopecia areata. RNA was extracted and reverse transcribed into cDNA as the sequencing template. Sequenced by immunoSEQ multiplex PCR; TCRdb stores in-frame clones only, minus some. Of more than 95,000 clones in the sample, 35% to 45% were seen once. Sequenced: CD4+ T cells sorted from blood. All receptors derive from a human donor with alopecia areata.

This clone was observed at least ten times. The chain carries TRBV28 and TRBJ2-2; 8 bases are a match to TRBD2. Germline values: CDR1 MDHEN, CDR2 SYDVKM. Trimming removed 10 bases from V and 7 bases from J; junction bases left unmatched: 14. CDR3 length equals 15 residues. The CDR3 region is CATRPGGPFVGELFF. CDR3 in DNA: TGTGCCACGAGACCGGGAGGGCCGTTCGTCGGGGAGCTGTTTTTT.

Only a few counts were recorded for this clone. CDR3 in amino acids: CASSFSADSGANVLTF. The CDR3 DNA reads TGTGCCAGCAGCTTCTCGGCAGACTCTGGGGCCAACGTCCTGACTTTC. This chain links TRBV7-2 with TRBJ2-6; D not resolved. The CDR3 loop spans 16 amino acids. The germline V gene has CDR1 SGHTA and CDR2 FQGNSA. The V end was cut by 3 bases, the J end by 0 bases, with 9 bases between. The whole variable domain, filled in from reference TRBV7-2 and TRBJ2-6, reads GAGVSQSPSNKVTEKGKDVELRCDPISGHTALYWYRQSLGQGLEFLIYFQGNSAPDKSGLPSDRFSAERTGGSVSTLTIQRTQQEDSAVYLCASSFSADSGANVLTFGAGSRLTVL.

The CDR3 coding sequence is TGTGCCAGCAGCCTAAACAGGGCGGATACGCAGTATTTT. Its protein is CASSLNRADTQYF. J is TRBJ2-3 and V is TRBV2, with TRBD1 as a possible D gene (6 bases). There are 13 residues in the CDR3. Germline V gene data show CDR1 as SNHLY and CDR2 as FYNNEI. V dropped 6 bases and J dropped 6 bases, with 13 bases sitting between them. Complete variable domain (other parts from reference TRBV2 and TRBJ2-3): EPEVTQTPSHQVTQMGQEVILRCVPISNHLYFYWYRQILGQKVEFLVSFYNNEISEKSEIFDDQFSVERPDGSNFTLKIRSTKLEDSAMYFCASSLNRADTQYFGPGTRLTVL.

The chain has TRBV5-1 and TRBJ2-1; no firm D call. Germline values: CDR1 SGHRS, CDR2 YFSETQ. The CDR3 is 15 amino acids. With 0 bases removed from V and 6 bases from J, the gap between germline ends came to 13 bases. The CDR3 here is CASSLEPPTGNEQFF. The CDR3 DNA reads as TGCGCCAGCAGCTTGGAACCGCCCACCGGCAATGAGCAGTTCTTC.

The genes are TRBV30 and TRBJ1-6; D is uncertain. V was pared by 4 bases and J by 10 bases, with 17 bases between. This CDR3 contains 14 residues. The germline CDR1 and CDR2 sequences are GTSNPN and SVGIG (reference sequence). CDR3 bases: TGTGCCTGGAACCTCTCCCCGGTGGGATCACCCCTCCACTTT. Its translation is CAWNLSPVGSPLHF.

The J gene is TRBJ2-7, the V gene TRBV29-1, with a weak D call TRBD2 (6 bases). Germline CDR1 reads SQVTM; CDR2 reads ANQGSEA. V shed 7 bases and J shed 4 bases, with 14 bases lying between them. This CDR3 spans 12 amino acids. The CDR3 spells CSGTWGRYEQYF. In DNA, the CDR3 is TGCAGCGGGACGTGGGGGAGGTACGAGCAGTACTTC.

This clone was detected only a few times. The chain is built from TRBV6-5 and TRBJ2-5; 7 nucleotides align to TRBD1. The CDR3 sequence is 15 residues long. From germline, CDR1 is MNHEY and CDR2 SVGAGI. Trimming removed 6 bases from V and 0 bases from J; junction bases left unmatched: 7. For the CDR3, the DNA is TGTGCCAGCAGGACAGGGTTGGGGAACCAAGAGACCCAGTACTTC. Translation gives CASRTGLGNQETQYF.

The chain links TRBV4-1 to TRBJ2-3; possibly TRBD2 for D (6 bases). CDR1 and CDR2 (germline): MGHRA, YSYEKL. With 4 bases removed from V and 2 bases from J, the gap between germline ends came to 13 bases. CDR3 length: 15 residues. CDR3 sequence (DNA): TGCGCCAGCAGCCGACAGCGGGTTGCCACAGATACGCAGTATTTT. Amino acid sequence: CASSRQRVATDTQYF.

This clone came up a few times. The CDR3 DNA follows: TGTGCCACCCGATTAAGCGGGAGCACAGATACGCAGTATTTT. Its translation: CATRLSGSTDTQYF. The chain carries TRBV15 and TRBJ2-3; perhaps TRBD2 as D (6 bases). Germline CDR1 and CDR2: LNHNV and YYDKDF (reference sequence). V lost 8 bases to trimming and J lost 0 bases, with 12 bases between them. The CDR3 totals 14 residues. The whole variable domain, remainder taken from reference TRBV15 and TRBJ2-3, is DAMVIQNPRYQVTQFGKPVTLSCSQTLNHNVMYWYQQKSSQAPKLLFHYYDKDFNNEADTPDNFQSRRPNTSFCFLDIRSPGLGDTAMYLCATRLSGSTDTQYFGPGTRLTVL.

The J gene is TRBJ1-2, the V gene TRBV28, with a possible D match to TRBD1 (6 bases). V was shortened by 5 bases and J by 8 bases, with 21 bases between the two germline ends. The CDR3 is made up of 15 amino acids. Germline V CDR1 and CDR2: MDHEN, SYDVKM. The CDR3 loop is CASSTGGGGLKGYTF. CDR3 nucleotides: TGTGCCAGCAGTACCGGCGGGGGCGGATTAAAGGGCTACACCTTC.

The chain is built from TRBV29-1 and TRBJ1-1, with 10 nucleotides matching TRBD1. Trimming cost V 3 bases and J 4 bases; bases outside gene matches: 5. Germline loops: CDR1 SQVTM, CDR2 ANQGSEA. The CDR3 sequence is 14 residues long. The CDR3 nucleotides read TGCAGCGTTGAGAGACAGGGGGCGCTCACTGAAGCTTTCTTT. Translated, it gives CSVERQGALTEAFF.

The chain carries TRBV6-5 and TRBJ1-1; possible D gene TRBD1, 5 bases. V dropped 10 bases and J dropped 1 base, with 13 bases sitting between them. CDR1 and CDR2 (germline): MNHEY, SVGAGI. The CDR3 has 13 residues. DNA for the CDR3: TGTGCCACCACGGGACCCTCGAACACTGAAGCTTTCTTT. Amino acid sequence: CATTGPSNTEAFF.

The rearrangement uses TRBV30 and TRBJ2-2; 7 bases agree with TRBD1. This CDR3 comprises 16 residues. CDR1 and CDR2 from the germline V gene are GTSNPN and SVGIG (reference sequence). The J segment lost 5 bases and the V segment lost 3 bases, leaving 12 bases of the junction unmatched. DNA for the CDR3: TGTGCCTGGAGGGGGTTGAGGGGGCCCCAAACCGGGGAGCTGTTTTTT. Residues: CAWRGLRGPQTGELFF.

The J gene is TRBJ2-1, the V gene TRBV7-8; D uncertain. Trimming left V 2 bases short and J 5 bases short, with 22 bases between. This CDR3 is 18 amino acids long. Germline V gene lookup returns CDR1 SGHVS and CDR2 FQNEAQ. The CDR3 here is CASSLSFGRAMGNNEQFF. As DNA, the CDR3 is TGTGCCAGCAGCTTAAGCTTTGGGCGCGCAATGGGAAACAATGAGCAGTTCTTC.

This clone has more than one count but fewer than ten. The chain has TRBV29-1 and TRBJ1-2, with 11 bases identical to TRBD1. The trim removed 7 bases at V and 7 bases at J, leaving 14 bases unmatched. Germline V gene data show CDR1 as SQVTM and CDR2 as ANQGSEA. The CDR3 loop spans 15 amino acids. The CDR3 region is CSASTGTGGPRGYTF. CDR3 sequence (DNA): TGCAGCGCCAGCACGGGGACAGGGGGTCCCCGTGGCTACACCTTC.

This clone came up a few times. CDR3 coding DNA: TGCAGCGTTGCTCTAGGGAGTAGGGGATACGAGCAGTACTTC. Translated, it gives CSVALGSRGYEQYF. The chain has TRBV29-1 and TRBJ2-7; D may match TRBD1 or TRBD2 (5 bases each). CDR1 is SQVTM and CDR2 is ANQGSEA in the germline V gene. This CDR3 has 14 residues. V dropped 4 bases and J dropped 4 bases, with 17 bases sitting between them.

This clone has only a few counts. J is TRBJ2-7 and V is TRBV19; 12 bases line up with TRBD2. Looked up from germline, CDR1 is LNHDA and CDR2 is SQIVND (reference sequence). This CDR3 region has 15 residues. J lost 4 bases, V lost 5 bases, and 6 bases had no gene match. This CDR3 is CASSPETSGSYEQYF. CDR3 DNA sequence: TGTGCCAGTAGTCCCGAGACTAGCGGGAGTTACGAGCAGTACTTC. Using reference TRBV19 and TRBJ2-7 for the parts outside the CDR3, the full variable domain is DGGITQSPKYLFRKEGQNVTLSCEQNLNHDAMYWYRQDPGQGLRLIYYSQIVNDFQKGDIAEGYSVSREKKESFPLTVTSAQKNPTAFYLCASSPETSGSYEQYFGPGTRLTVT.

This clone was seen a handful of times. The chain uses TRBV7-8 and TRBJ2-1; 13 bases map to TRBD2. The ends lost 7 bases at V and 6 bases at J; junction bases unmatched: 6. The CDR3 consists of 15 residues. The V gene's germline CDR1 is SGHVS and CDR2 FQNEAQ. CDR3 protein: CASTRLAGGPNEQFF. The CDR3, as DNA: TGTGCCAGCACCAGACTAGCGGGAGGCCCCAATGAGCAGTTCTTC. The variable domain in full, completed from reference TRBV7-8 and TRBJ2-1, reads GAGVSQSPRYKVAKRGQDVALRCDPISGHVSLFWYQQALGQGPEFLTYFQNEAQLDKSGLPSDRFFAERPEGSVSTLKIQRTQQEDSAVYLCASTRLAGGPNEQFFGPGTRLTVL.

The genes are TRBV7-9 and TRBJ2-3; D is uncertain. Germline CDR1 reads SEHNR; CDR2 reads FQNEAQ (reference sequence). This CDR3 has 12 residues. The V gene lost 8 bases and the J gene lost 2 bases, with 8 bases spanning the gap. CDR3: CASDLNTDTQYF. DNA of the CDR3: TGTGCCAGCGATCTTAACACAGATACGCAGTATTTT. The complete variable domain, with remaining parts taken from reference TRBV7-9 and TRBJ2-3, reads DTGVSQNPRHKITKRGQNVTFRCDPISEHNRLYWYRQTLGQGPEFLTYFQNEAQLEKSRLLSDRFSAERPKGSFSTLEIQRTEQGDSAMYLCASDLNTDTQYFGPGTRLTVL.

This clone was seen more than once but under ten times. This chain links TRBV5-1 with TRBJ2-2, with 9 bases that match TRBD1. Germline V gene sequence: CDR1 SGHRS, CDR2 YFSETQ. The CDR3 loop spans 16 amino acids. V shed 4 bases, J shed 0 bases, and the junction held 4 bases outside the gene matches. The CDR3 loop is CASSIRDRANTGELFF. CDR3 nucleotides: TGCGCCAGCAGCATCCGGGACAGGGCGAACACCGGGGAGCTGTTTTTT. Full variable domain (rest looked up from reference TRBV5-1 and TRBJ2-2): KAGVTQTPRYLIKTRGQQVTLSCSPISGHRSVSWYQQTPGQGLQFLFEYFSETQRNKGNFPGRFSGRQFSNSRSEMNVSTLELGDSALYLCASSIRDRANTGELFFGEGSRLTVL.